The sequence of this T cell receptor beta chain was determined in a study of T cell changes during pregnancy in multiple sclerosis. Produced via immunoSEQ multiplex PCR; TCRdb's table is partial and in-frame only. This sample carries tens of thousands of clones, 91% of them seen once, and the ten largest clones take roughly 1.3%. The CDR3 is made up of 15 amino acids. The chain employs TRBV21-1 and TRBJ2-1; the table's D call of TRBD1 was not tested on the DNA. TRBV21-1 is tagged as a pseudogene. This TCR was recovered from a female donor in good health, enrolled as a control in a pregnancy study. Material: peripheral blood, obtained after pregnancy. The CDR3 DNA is TGTGCCAGCAGCAACGTAGGACAGGGATGGAATGAGCAGTTCTTC. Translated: CASSNVGQGWNEQFF.